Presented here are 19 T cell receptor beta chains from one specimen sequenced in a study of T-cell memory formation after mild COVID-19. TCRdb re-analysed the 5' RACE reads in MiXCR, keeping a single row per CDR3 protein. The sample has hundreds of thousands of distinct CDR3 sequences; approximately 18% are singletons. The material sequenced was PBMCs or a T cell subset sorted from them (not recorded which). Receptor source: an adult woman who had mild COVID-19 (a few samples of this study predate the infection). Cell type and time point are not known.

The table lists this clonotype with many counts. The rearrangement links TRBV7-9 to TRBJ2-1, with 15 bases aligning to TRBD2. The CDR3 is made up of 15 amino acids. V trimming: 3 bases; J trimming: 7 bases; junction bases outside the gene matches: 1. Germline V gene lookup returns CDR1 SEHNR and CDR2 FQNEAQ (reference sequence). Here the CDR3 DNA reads TGTGCCAGCAGCTTCGGGACTAGCGGGAGGAATGAGCAGTTCTTC. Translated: CASSFGTSGRNEQFF.

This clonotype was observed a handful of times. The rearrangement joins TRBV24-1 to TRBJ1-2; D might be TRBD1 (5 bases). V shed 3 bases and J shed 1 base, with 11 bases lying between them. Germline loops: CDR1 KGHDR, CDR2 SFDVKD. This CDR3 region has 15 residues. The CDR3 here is CATSDKGTGNYGYTF. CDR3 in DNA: TGTGCCACCAGTGATAAAGGGACGGGTAACTATGGCTACACCTTC.

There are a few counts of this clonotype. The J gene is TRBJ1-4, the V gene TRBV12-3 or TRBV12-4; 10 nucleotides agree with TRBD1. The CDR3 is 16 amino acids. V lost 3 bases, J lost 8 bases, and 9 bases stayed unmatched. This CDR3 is CASSFSGDRGREKLFF. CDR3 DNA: TGTGCCAGCAGTTTCTCAGGGGACAGGGGAAGAGAAAAACTGTTTTTT.

The CDR3 coding sequence is TGCAGCGTTCCTTCCGGGACAGGGGGCACTGAAGCTTTCTTT. It specifies CSVPSGTGGTEAFF. V is TRBV29-1 and J is TRBJ1-1; TRBD1 aligns across 11 bases. Looked up from germline, CDR1 is SQVTM and CDR2 is ANQGSEA. The CDR3 spans 14 residues. The ends lost 5 bases at V and 4 bases at J; junction bases unmatched: 6.

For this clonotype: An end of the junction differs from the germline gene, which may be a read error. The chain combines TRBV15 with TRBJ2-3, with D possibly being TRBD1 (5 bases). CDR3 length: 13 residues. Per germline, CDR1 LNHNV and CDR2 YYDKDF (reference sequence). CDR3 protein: CATSTGILPSLTF. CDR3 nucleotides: TGTGCCACCAGCACAGGGATACTGCCCTCCCTCACTTTT.

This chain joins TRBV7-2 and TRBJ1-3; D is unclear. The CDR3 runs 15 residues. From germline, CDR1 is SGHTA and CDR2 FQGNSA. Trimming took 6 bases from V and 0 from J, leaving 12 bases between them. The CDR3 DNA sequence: TGTGCCAGCAGACCCGGCCGGAACTCTGGAAACACCATATATTTT. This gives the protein CASRPGRNSGNTIYF.

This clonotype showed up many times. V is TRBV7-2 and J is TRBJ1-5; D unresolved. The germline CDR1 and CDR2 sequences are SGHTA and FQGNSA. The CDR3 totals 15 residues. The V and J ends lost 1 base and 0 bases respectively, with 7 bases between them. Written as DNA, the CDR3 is TGTGCCAGCAGCTTAGGGTTGGGTAGCAATCAGCCCCAGCATTTT. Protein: CASSLGLGSNQPQHF. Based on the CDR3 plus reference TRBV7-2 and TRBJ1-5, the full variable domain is GAGVSQSPSNKVTEKGKDVELRCDPISGHTALYWYRQSLGQGLEFLIYFQGNSAPDKSGLPSDRFSAERTGGSVSTLTIQRTQQEDSAVYLCASSLGLGSNQPQHFGDGTRLSIL.

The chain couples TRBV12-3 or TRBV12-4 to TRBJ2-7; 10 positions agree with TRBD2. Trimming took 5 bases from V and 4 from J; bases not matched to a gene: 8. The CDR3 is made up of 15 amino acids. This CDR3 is CASSTLAGGFYEQYF. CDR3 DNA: TGTGCCAGCAGTACTTTAGCGGGAGGATTTTACGAGCAGTACTTC.

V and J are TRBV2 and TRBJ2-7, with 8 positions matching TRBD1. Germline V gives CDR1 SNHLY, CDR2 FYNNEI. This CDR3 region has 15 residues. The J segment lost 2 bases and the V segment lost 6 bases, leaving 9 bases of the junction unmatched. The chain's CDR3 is CASRTFGTGAYEQYF. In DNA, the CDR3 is TGTGCCAGCAGGACCTTCGGGACAGGAGCCTACGAGCAGTACTTC.

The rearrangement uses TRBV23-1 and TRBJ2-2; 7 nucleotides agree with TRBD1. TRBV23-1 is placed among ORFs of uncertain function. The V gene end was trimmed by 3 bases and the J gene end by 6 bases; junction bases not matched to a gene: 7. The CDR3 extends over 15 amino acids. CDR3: CASSQPRQGAGELFF. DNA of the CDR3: TGCGCCAGCAGTCAGCCTCGTCAGGGGGCCGGGGAGCTGTTTTTT.

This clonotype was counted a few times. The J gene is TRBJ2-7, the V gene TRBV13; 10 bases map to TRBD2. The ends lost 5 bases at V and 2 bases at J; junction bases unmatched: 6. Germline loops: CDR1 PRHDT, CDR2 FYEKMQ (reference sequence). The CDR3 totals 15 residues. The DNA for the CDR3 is TGTGCCAGCAGCCCCAGCGGGAGGGGAACCTACGAGCAGTACTTC. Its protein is CASSPSGRGTYEQYF.

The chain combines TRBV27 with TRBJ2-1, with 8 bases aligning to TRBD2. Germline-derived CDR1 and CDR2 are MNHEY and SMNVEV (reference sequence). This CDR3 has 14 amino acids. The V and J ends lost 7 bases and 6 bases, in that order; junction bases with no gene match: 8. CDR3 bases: TGTGCCAGCACCTTGAGCGGGAGCTTCAATGAGCAGTTCTTC. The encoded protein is CASTLSGSFNEQFF.

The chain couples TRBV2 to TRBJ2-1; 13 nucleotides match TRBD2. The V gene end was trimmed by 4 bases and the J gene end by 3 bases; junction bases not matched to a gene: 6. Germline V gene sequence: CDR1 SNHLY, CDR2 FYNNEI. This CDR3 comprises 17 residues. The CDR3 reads CASSGTSGGPIYNEQFF. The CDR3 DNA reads TGTGCCAGCAGTGGGACTAGCGGGGGCCCTATCTACAATGAGCAGTTCTTC.

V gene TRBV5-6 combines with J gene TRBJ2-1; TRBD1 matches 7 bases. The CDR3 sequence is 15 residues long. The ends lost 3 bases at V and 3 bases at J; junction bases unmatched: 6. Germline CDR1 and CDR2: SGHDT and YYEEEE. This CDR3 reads CASSSQTGIYNEQFF. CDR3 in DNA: TGTGCCAGCAGCTCGCAGACAGGGATCTACAATGAGCAGTTCTTC.

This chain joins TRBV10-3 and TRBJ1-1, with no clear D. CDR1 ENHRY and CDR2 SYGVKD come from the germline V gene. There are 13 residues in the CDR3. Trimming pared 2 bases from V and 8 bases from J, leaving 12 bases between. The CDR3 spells CAISEPPGWEAFF. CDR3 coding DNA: TGTGCCATCAGTGAGCCCCCCGGTTGGGAAGCTTTCTTT.

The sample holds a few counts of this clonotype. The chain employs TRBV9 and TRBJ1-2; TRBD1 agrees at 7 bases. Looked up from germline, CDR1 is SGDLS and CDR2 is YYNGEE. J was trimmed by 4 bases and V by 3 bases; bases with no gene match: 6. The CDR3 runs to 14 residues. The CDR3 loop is CASSEGGSGYGYTF. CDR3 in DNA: TGTGCCAGCAGCGAAGGGGGCAGCGGCTATGGCTACACCTTC.

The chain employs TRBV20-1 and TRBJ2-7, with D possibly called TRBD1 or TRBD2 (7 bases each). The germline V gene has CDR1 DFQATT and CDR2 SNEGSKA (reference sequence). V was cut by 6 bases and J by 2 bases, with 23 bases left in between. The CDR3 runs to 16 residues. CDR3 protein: CSAYPWDSGETYEQYF. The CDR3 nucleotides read TGCAGTGCCTACCCCTGGGACAGCGGGGAAACCTACGAGCAGTACTTC.

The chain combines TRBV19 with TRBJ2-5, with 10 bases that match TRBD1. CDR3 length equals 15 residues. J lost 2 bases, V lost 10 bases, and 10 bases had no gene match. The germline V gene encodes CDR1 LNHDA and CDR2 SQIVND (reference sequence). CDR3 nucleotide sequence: TGTGCCACTATGACGACAGGGGGCCGTCAAGAGACCCAGTACTTC. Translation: CATMTTGGRQETQYF. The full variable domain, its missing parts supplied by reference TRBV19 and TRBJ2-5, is DGGITQSPKYLFRKEGQNVTLSCEQNLNHDAMYWYRQDPGQGLRLIYYSQIVNDFQKGDIAEGYSVSREKKESFPLTVTSAQKNPTAFYLCATMTTGGRQETQYFGPGTRLLVL.

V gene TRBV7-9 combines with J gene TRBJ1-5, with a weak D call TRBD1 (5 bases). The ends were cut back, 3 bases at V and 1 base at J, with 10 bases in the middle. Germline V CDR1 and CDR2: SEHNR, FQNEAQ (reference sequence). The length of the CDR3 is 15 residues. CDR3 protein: CASSFGGDSNQPQHF. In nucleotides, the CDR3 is TGTGCCAGCAGCTTCGGGGGGGACAGCAATCAGCCCCAGCATTTT.